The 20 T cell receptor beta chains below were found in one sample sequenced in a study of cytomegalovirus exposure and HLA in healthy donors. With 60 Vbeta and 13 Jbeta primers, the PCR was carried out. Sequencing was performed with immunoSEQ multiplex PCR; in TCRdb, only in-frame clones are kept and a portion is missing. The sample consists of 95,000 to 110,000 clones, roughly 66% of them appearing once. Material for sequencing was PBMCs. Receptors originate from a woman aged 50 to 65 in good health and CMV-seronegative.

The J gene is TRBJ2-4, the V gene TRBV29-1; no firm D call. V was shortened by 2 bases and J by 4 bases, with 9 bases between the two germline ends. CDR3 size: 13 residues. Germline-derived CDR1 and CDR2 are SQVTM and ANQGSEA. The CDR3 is CSVEWPAKNIQYF. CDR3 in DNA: TGCAGCGTTGAATGGCCAGCGAAAAACATTCAGTACTTC.

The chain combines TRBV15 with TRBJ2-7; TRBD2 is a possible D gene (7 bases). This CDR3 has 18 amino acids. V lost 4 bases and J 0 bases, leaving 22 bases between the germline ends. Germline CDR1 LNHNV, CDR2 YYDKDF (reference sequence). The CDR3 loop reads CATSKAGVLAGDSYEQYF. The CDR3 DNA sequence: TGTGCCACCAGCAAAGCAGGGGTTCTCGCGGGAGACTCCTACGAGCAGTACTTC.

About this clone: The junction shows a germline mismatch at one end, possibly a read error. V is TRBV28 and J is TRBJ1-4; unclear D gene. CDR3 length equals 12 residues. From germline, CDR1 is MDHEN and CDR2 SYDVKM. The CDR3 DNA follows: TGTGCCAGCAGTTTAACTCATGAAAAACTGTTTTTT. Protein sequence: CASSLTHEKLFF.

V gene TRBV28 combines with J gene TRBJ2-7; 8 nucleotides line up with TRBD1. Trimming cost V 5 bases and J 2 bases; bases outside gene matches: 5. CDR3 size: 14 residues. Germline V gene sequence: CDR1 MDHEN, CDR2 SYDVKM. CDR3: CASSPGQGPYEQYF. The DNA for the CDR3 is TGTGCCAGCAGTCCCGGACAGGGCCCCTACGAGCAGTACTTC.

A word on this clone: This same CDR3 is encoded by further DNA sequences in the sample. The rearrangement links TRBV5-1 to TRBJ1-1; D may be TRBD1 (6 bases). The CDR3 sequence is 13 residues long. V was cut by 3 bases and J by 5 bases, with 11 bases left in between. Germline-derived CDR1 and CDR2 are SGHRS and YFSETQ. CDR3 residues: CASSSQGRTEAFF. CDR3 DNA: TGCGCCAGCAGCTCGCAGGGGCGGACTGAAGCTTTCTTT.

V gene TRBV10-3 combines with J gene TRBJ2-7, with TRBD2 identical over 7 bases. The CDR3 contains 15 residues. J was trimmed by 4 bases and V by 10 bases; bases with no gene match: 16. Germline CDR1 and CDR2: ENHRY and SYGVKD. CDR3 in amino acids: CASTPSRGGDYEQYF. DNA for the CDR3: TGTGCCAGCACTCCTTCGCGCGGGGGTGATTACGAGCAGTACTTC.

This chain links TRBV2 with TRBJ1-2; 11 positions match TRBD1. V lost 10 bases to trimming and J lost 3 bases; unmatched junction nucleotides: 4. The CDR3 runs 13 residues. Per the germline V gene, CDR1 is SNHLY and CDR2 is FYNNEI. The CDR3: CANGQGADYGYTF. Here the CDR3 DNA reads TGTGCCAACGGACAGGGGGCGGACTATGGCTACACCTTC.

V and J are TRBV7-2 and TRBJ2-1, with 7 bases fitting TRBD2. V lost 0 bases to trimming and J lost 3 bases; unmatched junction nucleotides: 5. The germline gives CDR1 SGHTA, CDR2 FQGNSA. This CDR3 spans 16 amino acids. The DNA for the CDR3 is TGTGCCAGCAGCTTAGCCGGAGGGGACTACTACAATGAGCAGTTCTTC. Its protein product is CASSLAGGDYYNEQFF.

The CDR3 is CASSADRGGCHF. The CDR3 region has the DNA TGTGCCAGCAGTGCTGACAGGGGAGGATGTCATTTT. The V gene is TRBV6-1, the J gene TRBJ1-5; the match to TRBD1 covers 8 bases. V trimming: 4 bases; J trimming: 16 bases; junction bases outside the gene matches: 9. Per the germline V gene, CDR1 is MNHNS and CDR2 is SASEGT. The CDR3 spans 12 residues.

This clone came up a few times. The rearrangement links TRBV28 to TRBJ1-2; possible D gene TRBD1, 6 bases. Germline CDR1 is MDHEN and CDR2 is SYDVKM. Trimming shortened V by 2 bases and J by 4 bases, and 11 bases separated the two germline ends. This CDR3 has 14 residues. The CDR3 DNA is TGTGCCAGCAGTTTAAGGGGGATTAGCTATGGCTACACCTTC. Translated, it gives CASSLRGISYGYTF.

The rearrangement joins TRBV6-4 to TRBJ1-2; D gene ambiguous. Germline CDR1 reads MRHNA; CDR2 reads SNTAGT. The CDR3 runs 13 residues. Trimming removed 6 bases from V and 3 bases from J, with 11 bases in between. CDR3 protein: CASSVEGHYGYTF. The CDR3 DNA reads TGTGCCAGCAGCGTCGAGGGCCACTATGGCTACACCTTC.

CDR3 sequence reads: CASSVAYRGGELFF. CDR3 coding DNA: TGTGCCAGCAGCGTAGCTTACAGGGGAGGGGAGCTGTTTTTT. The chain links TRBV9 to TRBJ2-2; 7 bases are shared with TRBD1. Per the germline V gene, CDR1 is SGDLS and CDR2 is YYNGEE. Trimming at V came to 0 bases and at J to 8 bases, leaving 4 bases not matched to a gene. CDR3 length: 14 amino acids. The whole variable domain, remainder taken from reference TRBV9 and TRBJ2-2, is DSGVTQTPKHLITATGQRVTLRCSPRSGDLSVYWYQQSLDQGLQFLIQYYNGEERAKGNILERFSAQQFPDLHSELNLSSLELGDSALYFCASSVAYRGGELFFGEGSRLTVL.

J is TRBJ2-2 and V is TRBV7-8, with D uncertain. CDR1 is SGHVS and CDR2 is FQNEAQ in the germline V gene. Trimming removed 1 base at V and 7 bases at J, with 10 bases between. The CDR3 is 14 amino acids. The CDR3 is CASSLGGGIGELFF. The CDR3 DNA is TGTGCCAGCAGCTTAGGAGGTGGTATCGGGGAGCTGTTTTTT.

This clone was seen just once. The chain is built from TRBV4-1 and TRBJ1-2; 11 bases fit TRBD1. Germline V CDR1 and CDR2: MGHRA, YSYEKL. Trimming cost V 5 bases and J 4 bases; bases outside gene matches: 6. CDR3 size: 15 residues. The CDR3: CASSTGQGAFYGYTF. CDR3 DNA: TGCGCCAGCAGCACCGGACAGGGGGCTTTCTATGGCTACACCTTC.

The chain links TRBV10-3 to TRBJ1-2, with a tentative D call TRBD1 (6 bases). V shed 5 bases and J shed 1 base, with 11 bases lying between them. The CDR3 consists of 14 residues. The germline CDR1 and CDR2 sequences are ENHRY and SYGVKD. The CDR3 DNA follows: TGTGCCATCAGTTTCCAGGGGAATAACTATGGCTACACCTTC. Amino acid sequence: CAISFQGNNYGYTF.

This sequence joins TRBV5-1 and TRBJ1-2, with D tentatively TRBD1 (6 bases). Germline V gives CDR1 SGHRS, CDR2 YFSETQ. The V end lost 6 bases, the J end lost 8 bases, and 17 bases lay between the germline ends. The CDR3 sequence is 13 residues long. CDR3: CASNSGEGAGYTF. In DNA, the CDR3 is TGCGCCAGCAATTCAGGGGAAGGTGCCGGCTACACCTTC.

This CDR3 reads CASSIGTRGTAEQYF. CDR3 DNA: TGTGCCAGCAGTATCGGGACTAGAGGAACCGCCGAGCAGTACTTC. This sequence joins TRBV27 and TRBJ2-7, with TRBD2 matching over 8 bases. With V trimmed by 5 bases and J by 6 bases, 12 bases remained unmatched. The CDR3 spans 15 residues. Germline CDR1 reads MNHEY; CDR2 reads SMNVEV (reference sequence).

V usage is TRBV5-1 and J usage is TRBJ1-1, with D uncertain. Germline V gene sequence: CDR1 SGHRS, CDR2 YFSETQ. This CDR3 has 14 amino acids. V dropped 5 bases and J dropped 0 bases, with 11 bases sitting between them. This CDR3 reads CASSMAGLNTEAFF. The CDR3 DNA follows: TGCGCCAGCAGTATGGCAGGATTGAACACTGAAGCTTTCTTT.

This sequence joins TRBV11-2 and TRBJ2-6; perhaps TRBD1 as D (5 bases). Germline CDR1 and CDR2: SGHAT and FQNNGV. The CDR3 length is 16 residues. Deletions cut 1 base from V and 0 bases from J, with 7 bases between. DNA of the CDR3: TGTGCCAGCAGCTTAGTTAGGGGCTCTGGGGCCAACGTCCTGACTTTC. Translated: CASSLVRGSGANVLTF. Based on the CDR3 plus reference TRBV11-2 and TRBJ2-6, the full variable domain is EAGVAQSPRYKIIEKRQSVAFWCNPISGHATLYWYQQILGQGPKLLIQFQNNGVVDDSQLPKDRFSAERLKGVDSTLKIQPAKLEDSAVYLCASSLVRGSGANVLTFGAGSRLTVL.

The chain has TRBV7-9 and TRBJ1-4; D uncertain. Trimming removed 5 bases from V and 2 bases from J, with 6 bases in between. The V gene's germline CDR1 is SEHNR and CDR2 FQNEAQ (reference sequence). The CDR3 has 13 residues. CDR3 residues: CASSRVTNEKLFF. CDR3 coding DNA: TGTGCCAGCAGCCGAGTCACTAATGAAAAACTGTTTTTT. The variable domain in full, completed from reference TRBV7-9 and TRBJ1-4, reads DTGVSQNPRHKITKRGQNVTFRCDPISEHNRLYWYRQTLGQGPEFLTYFQNEAQLEKSRLLSDRFSAERPKGSFSTLEIQRTEQGDSAMYLCASSRVTNEKLFFGSGTQLSVL.